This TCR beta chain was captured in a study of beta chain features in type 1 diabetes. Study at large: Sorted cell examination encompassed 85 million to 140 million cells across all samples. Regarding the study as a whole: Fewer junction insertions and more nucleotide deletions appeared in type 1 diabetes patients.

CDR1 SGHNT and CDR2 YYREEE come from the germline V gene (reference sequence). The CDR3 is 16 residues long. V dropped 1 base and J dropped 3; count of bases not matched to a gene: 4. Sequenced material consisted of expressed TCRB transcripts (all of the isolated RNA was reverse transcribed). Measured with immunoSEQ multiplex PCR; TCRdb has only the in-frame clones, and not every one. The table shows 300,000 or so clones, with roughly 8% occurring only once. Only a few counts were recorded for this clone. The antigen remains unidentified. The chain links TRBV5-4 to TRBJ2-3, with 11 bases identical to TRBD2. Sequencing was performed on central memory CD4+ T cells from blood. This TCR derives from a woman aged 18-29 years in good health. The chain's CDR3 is CASSLKLAGGTDTQYF. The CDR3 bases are TGTGCCAGCAGCTTGAAGCTAGCGGGAGGTACAGATACGCAGTATTTT.